This T cell receptor (beta chain) was sequenced in a study of a mutant IDH1 vaccine in newly diagnosed glioma. Study-wide context: Pretreatment consisted of radiotherapy, temozolomide, or both, with most receiving both.

Assay: immunoSEQ multiplex PCR; the TCRdb copy retains only in-frame clones and omits some. The data show about 66,000 clones, about four fifths seen once. The CDR3 consists of 18 residues. Germline V gene sequence: CDR1 ENHRY, CDR2 SYGVKD. V lost 6 bases, J lost 0 bases, and 18 bases lay in between. This sample's time point: week 11, during vaccination. Vaccine doses each comprised 300 ug of mutant IDH1 20-mer peptide, with topical imiquimod. New WHO grade 3 or 4 astrocytomas that were IDH1-mutant and ATRX-lost occurred in the donors. Study-level points and caveats: Detectable vaccine-induced immune responses arose in roughly 93% of patients.

A word on this clone: Antigen unknown.

This clonotype was sampled from a man in his thirties or forties with glioma. The specimen comprised PBMCs, sampled from a glioma patient whose treatment included an IDH1 peptide vaccine. The chain joins TRBV10-3 to TRBJ2-6; D assignment may be TRBD1 or TRBD2 (7 bases each). The CDR3 loop is CAIRGTGEGASGANVLTF. The CDR3 bases are TGTGCCATCAGGGGCACAGGGGAGGGGGCCTCTGGGGCCAACGTCCTGACTTTC.